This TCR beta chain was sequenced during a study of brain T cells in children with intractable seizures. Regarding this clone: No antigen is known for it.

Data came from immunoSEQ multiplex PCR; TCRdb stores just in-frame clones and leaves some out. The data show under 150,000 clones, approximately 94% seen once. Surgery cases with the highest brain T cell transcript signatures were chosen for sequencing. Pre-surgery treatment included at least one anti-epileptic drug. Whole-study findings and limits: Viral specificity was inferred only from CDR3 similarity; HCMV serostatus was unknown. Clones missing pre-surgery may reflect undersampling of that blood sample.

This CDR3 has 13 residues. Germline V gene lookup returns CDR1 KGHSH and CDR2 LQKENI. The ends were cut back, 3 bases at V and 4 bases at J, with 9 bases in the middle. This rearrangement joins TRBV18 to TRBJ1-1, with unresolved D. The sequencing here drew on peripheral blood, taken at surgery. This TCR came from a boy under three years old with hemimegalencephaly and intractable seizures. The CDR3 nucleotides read TGTGCCAGCTCACCGCTAGAGTCCACTGAAGCTTTCTTT. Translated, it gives CASSPLESTEAFF.